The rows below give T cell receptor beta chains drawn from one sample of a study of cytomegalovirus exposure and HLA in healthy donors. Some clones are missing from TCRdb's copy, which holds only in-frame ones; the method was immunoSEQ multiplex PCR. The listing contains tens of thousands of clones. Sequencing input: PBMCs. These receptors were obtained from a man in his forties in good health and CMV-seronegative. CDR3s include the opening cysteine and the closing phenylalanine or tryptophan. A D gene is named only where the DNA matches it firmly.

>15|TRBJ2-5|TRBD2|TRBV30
CAWTPLAGGQKTQYF
TGTGCCTGGACCCCTCTAGCGGGGGGGCAGAAGACCCAGTACTTC
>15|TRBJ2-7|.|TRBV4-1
CASSQDEHSLYEQYF
TGCGCCAGCAGCCAAGACGAACACAGTTTATACGAGCAGTACTTC
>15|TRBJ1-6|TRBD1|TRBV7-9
CASSLKGTGGSPLHF
TGTGCCAGCAGCTTAAAGGGGACAGGGGGTTCACCCCTCCACTTT
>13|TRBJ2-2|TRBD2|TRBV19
CASSQGRAGELFF
TGTGCCAGTAGCCAAGGGAGGGCCGGGGAGCTGTTTTTT
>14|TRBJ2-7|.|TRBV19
CASSISQGAYEQYF
TGTGCCAGTAGTATTTCACAGGGAGCCTACGAGCAGTACTTC
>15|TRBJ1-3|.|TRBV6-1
CASSELGGRENTIYF
TGTGCCAGCAGTGAATTGGGTGGGCGCGAAAACACCATATATTTT
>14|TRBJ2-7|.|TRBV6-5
CASSYLGRGYEQYF
TGTGCCAGCAGTTACTTAGGCAGGGGCTACGAGCAGTACTTC
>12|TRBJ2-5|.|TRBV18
CASSPRAQSQYF
TGTGCCAGCTCGCCACGGGCACAGTCCCAGTACTTC
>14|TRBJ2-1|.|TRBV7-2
CASSQTLVADEQFF
TGTGCCAGCAGCCAGACCCTTGTCGCGGATGAGCAGTTCTTC
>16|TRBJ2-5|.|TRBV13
CASSLGLVGGRETQYF
TGTGCCAGCAGCTTAGGCCTCGTGGGGGGTCGAGAGACCCAGTACTTC
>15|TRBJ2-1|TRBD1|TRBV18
CASSPRQGKFNEQFF
TGTGCCAGCTCACCTAGACAGGGAAAGTTTAATGAGCAGTTCTTC
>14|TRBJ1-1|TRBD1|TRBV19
CASSMDRQNTEAFF
TGTGCCAGTAGTATGGACAGGCAGAACACTGAAGCTTTCTTT
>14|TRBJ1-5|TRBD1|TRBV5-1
CASSLGDRNQPQHF
TGCGCCAGCAGCTTGGGGGACAGAAATCAGCCCCAGCATTTT
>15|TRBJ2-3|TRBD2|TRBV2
CASSRTSGGADTQYF
TGTGCCAGCAGTAGGACTAGCGGGGGGGCAGATACGCAGTATTTT
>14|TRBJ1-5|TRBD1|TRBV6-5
CASRLDRDGQPQHF
TGTGCCAGCAGACTGGACAGGGACGGTCAGCCCCAGCATTTT
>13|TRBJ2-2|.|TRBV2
CASSVPLAGELFF
TGTGCCAGCAGTGTACCACTTGCTGGGGAGCTGTTTTTT
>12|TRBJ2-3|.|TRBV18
CASSPEGDTQYF
TGTGCCAGCTCACCGGAGGGAGATACGCAGTATTTT
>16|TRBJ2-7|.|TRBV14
CASSQVDGTPGAEQYF
TGTGCCAGCAGCCAAGTTGATGGGACACCAGGGGCCGAGCAGTACTTC
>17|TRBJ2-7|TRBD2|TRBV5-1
CASSLGVALAGGYEQYF
TGCGCCAGCAGCTTGGGCGTTGCACTAGCGGGGGGTTACGAGCAGTACTTC
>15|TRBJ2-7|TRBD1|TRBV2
CASRAGTVPAYEQYF
TGTGCCAGCAGGGCCGGGACAGTTCCTGCCTACGAGCAGTACTTC
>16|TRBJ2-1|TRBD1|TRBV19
CASRPNDRATYNEQFF
TGTGCCAGTAGACCCAACGACAGGGCGACCTACAATGAGCAGTTCTTC
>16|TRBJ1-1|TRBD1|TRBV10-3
CAISSTGGLVNTEAFF
TGTGCCATCAGCTCGACAGGGGGTCTTGTAAACACTGAAGCTTTCTTT
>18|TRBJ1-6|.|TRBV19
CASSIDLGGSSYNSPLHF
TGTGCCAGTAGTATAGATCTGGGCGGGAGCTCCTATAATTCACCCCTCCACTTT
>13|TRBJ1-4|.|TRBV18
CASSSGRDELLFF
TGTGCCAGCTCATCCGGCAGGGATGAGTTACTGTTTTTT
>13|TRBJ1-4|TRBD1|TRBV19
CASSGQGVEKLFF
TGTGCCAGTAGTGGGCAGGGGGTCGAAAAACTGTTTTTT
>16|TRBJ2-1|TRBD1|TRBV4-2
CASSPRGGQGNHEQFF
TGTGCCAGCAGCCCAAGAGGGGGACAGGGCAACCATGAGCAGTTCTTC
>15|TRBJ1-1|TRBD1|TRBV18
CASSPPLTGDTEAFF
TGTGCCAGCTCACCACCCCTCACAGGGGACACTGAAGCTTTCTTT
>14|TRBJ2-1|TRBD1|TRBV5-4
CASSFGDRGYEQFF
TGTGCCAGCAGCTTTGGGGACAGGGGATATGAGCAGTTCTTC